The table lists the clone carrying this T cell receptor beta chain with a few counts. Its antigen is as yet unknown. The data stem from a study of response to subunit inactivated influenza vaccine. General study points: It was the authors' suggestion that each seasonal influenza vaccination recruits few new T cells.

MiXCR, run by TCRdb on the RT-PCR reads, gives a single entry per CDR3 protein. The sample lists around 850,000 distinct CDR3 sequences, 18% occurring once. Looked up from germline, CDR1 is DFQATT and CDR2 is SNEGSKA (reference sequence). The junction had 12 bases not matched to a gene; V was cut back by 6 bases and J by 2 bases. The CDR3 is 17 amino acids. The genes are TRBV20-1 and TRBJ2-1, with 11 positions matching TRBD2. Here the sequenced sample was PBMCs from blood, taken 5 days after vaccination. The sequence came from a middle-aged man who received an inactivated influenza vaccine. CDR3 in amino acids: CSARRLAGGLTYNEQFF. CDR3 sequence (DNA): TGCAGTGCCCGGAGGTTAGCGGGGGGGCTAACCTACAATGAGCAGTTCTTC.